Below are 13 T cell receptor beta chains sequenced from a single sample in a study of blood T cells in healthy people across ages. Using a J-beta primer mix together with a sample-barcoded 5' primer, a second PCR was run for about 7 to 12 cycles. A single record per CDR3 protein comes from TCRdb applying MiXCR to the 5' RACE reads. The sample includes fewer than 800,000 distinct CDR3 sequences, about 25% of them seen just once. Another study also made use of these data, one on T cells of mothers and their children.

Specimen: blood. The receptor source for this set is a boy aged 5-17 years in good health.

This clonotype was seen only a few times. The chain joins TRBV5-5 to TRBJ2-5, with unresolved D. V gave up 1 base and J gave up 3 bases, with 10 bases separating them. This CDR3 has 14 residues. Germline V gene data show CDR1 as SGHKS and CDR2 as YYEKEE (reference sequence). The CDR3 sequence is CASSLSWGKETQYF. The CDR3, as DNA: TGTGCCAGCAGCTTGTCCTGGGGAAAAGAGACCCAGTACTTC.

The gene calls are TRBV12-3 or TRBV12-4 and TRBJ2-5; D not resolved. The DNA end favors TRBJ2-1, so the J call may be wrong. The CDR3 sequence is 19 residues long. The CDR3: CASSEMDWVSARGRNEQFF. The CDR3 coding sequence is TGTGCCAGCAGTGAAATGGATTGGGTCTCGGCGAGAGGTAGAAATGAGCAGTTCTTC.

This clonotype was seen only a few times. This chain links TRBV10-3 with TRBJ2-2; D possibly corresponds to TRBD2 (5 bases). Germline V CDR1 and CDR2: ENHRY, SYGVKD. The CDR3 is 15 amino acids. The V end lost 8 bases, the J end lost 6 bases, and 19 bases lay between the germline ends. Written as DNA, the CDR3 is TGTGCCATCGCCAAACTAGAGGCGGTCCCCGGGGAGCTGTTTTTT. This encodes CAIAKLEAVPGELFF.

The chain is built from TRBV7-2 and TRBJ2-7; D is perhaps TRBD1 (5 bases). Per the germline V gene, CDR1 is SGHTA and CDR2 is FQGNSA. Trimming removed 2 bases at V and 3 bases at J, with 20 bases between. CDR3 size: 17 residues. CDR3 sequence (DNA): TGTGCCAGCAGCTTAACAACAGGTCCGGGTTATAGCTACGAGCAGTACTTC. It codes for CASSLTTGPGYSYEQYF.

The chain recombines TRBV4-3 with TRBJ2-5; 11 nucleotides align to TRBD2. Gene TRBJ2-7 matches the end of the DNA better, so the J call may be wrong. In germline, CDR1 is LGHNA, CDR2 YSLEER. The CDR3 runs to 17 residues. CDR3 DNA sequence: TGCGCCAGCAGCCAAGATCGTAGCGGGGGGGCGGACTACGAGCAGTACTTC. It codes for CASSQDRSGGADYEQYF.

As DNA, the CDR3 is TGTGCCAGCAGTCCAAGGTCCGGAAAGACCCAGTACTTC. Its translation is CASSPRSGKTQYF. V usage is TRBV28 and J usage is TRBJ2-5; D not certain. The V gene's germline CDR1 is MDHEN and CDR2 SYDVKM. This CDR3 has 13 amino acids. Trimming pared 5 bases from V and 6 bases from J, leaving 13 bases between.

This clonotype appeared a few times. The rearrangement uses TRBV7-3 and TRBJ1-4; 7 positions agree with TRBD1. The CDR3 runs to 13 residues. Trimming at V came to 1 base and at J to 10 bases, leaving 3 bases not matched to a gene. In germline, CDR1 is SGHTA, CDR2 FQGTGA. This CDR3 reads CASSLRAGGKLFF. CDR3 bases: TGTGCCAGCAGCTTAAGGGCAGGGGGAAAACTGTTTTTT.

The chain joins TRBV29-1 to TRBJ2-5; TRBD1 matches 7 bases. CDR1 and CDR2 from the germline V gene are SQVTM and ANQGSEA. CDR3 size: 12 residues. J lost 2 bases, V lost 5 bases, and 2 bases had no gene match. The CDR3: CSVWGQQETQYF. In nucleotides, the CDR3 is TGCAGCGTTTGGGGACAGCAAGAGACCCAGTACTTC. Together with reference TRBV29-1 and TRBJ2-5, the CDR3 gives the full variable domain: SAVISQKPSRDICQRGTSLTIQCQVDSQVTMMFWYRQQPGQSLTLIATANQGSEATYESGFVIDKFPISRPNLTFSTLTVSNMSPEDSSIYLCSVWGQQETQYFGPGTRLLVL.

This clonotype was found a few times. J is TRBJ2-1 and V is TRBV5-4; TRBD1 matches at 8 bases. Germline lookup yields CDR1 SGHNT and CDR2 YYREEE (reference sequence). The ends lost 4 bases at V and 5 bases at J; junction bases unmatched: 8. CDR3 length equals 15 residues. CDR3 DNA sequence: TGTGCCAGCAGCACCCGGACAGGGACGAACAATGAGCAGTTCTTC. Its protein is CASSTRTGTNNEQFF.

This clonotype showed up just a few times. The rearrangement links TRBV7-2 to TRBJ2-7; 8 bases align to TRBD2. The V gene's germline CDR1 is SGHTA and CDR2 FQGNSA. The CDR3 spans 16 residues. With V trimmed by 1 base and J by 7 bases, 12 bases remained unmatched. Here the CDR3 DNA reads TGTGCCAGCAGCTTAGTGTCTGCGGGAGGAGCGTATGAGCAGTACTTC. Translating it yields CASSLVSAGGAYEQYF.

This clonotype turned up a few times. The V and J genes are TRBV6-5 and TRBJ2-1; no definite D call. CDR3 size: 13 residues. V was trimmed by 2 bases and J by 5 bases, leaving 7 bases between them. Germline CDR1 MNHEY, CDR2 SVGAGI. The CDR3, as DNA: TGTGCCAGCAGTTACGGTACAAACAATGAGCAGTTCTTC. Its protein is CASSYGTNNEQFF.

The CDR3 nucleotides read TGCAGTGCTAGAGATCCCGACCGAAACACCATATATTTT. Amino acid sequence: CSARDPDRNTIYF. This chain joins TRBV20-1 and TRBJ1-3; no reliable D call. Trimming removed 0 bases at V and 5 bases at J, with 8 bases between. Germline lookup yields CDR1 DFQATT and CDR2 SNEGSKA (reference sequence). The CDR3 runs 13 residues.

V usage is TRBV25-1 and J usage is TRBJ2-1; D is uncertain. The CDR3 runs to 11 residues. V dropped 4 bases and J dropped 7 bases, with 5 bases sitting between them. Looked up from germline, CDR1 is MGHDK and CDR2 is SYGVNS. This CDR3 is CASSAANEQFF. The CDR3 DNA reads TGTGCCAGCAGTGCCGCGAATGAGCAGTTCTTC.